Shown below are 8 T cell receptor beta chains from a single sample sequenced in a study of molecular identifiers for immune sequencing clone quantification. TCRdb used MiXCR to reprocess the PCR reads, holding one entry per CDR3 protein. The table records about 640,000 distinct CDR3 sequences, about 20% of them present only once. The sequencing sample was made of naive CD8+ T cells from blood, with Jurkat cell RNA spiked in. The subset is: FACS-sorted CD8+CD4-CCR7+CD45RA+ naive T cells. Receptors originate from a human donor in good health. Some libraries in this study had Jurkat cell RNA spiked in.

V is TRBV9 and J is TRBJ1-6; 12 bases fit TRBD1. Germline V CDR1 and CDR2: SGDLS, YYNGEE. This CDR3 comprises 14 residues. V shed 3 bases and J 16 bases; nucleotides not matched to a gene: 8. CDR3 sequence: CASSGGQGASRLHF. CDR3 bases: TGTGCCAGCAGCGGGGGACAGGGGGCAAGTCGTCTCCACTTT.

This clonotype was observed a single time. A much more abundant neighbour one base away suggests this may be a read error. The chain recombines TRBV4-1 with TRBJ2-1, with 11 bases matching TRBD2. CDR1 is MGHRA and CDR2 is YSYEKL in the germline V gene. This CDR3 spans 15 amino acids. Here the CDR3 reads CASSPELLAGGFESF. In DNA, the CDR3 is TGCGCCAGCAGCCCCGAGTTGCTAGCGGGAGGCTTCGAGTCCTTC.

This clonotype was seen ten or more times. V is TRBV12-3 or TRBV12-4 and J is TRBJ1-3; 7 bases are a match to TRBD1. This CDR3 comprises 15 residues. The V segment lost 6 bases and the J segment 0 bases; nucleotides outside the gene matches: 5. CDR3 nucleotides: TGTGCCAGCAGAGAGGACAGGAGCTCTGGAAACACCATATATTTT. This gives the protein CASREDRSSGNTIYF.

Comments on this clonotype: A much larger clonotype is one base distant, so this may be a read error. The rearrangement uses TRBV4-3 and TRBJ1-5; D is unclear. CDR1 is LGHNA and CDR2 is YSLEER in the germline V gene. The CDR3 runs 17 residues. The DNA of the CDR3 is TGCGGCAGCAGCCAAGATCGTAGTTTCGGTTTTAATCAGCCCCAGCATTTT. Translation gives CGSSQDRSFGFNQPQHF.

Many counts were recorded for this clonotype. The chain couples TRBV4-3 to TRBJ2-7, with D possibly TRBD2 on 5 matching bases. Germline assignment: CDR1 LGHNA and CDR2 YSLEER. The CDR3 has 14 residues. Trimming took 0 bases from V and 5 from J, leaving 11 bases between them. CDR3 sequence: CASSQDRLYDEQYF. As DNA, the CDR3 is TGCGCCAGCAGCCAAGATCGACTATATGACGAGCAGTACTTC.

This clonotype came up many times. V is TRBV7-3 and J is TRBJ2-3; TRBD1 matches at 8 bases. The germline CDR1 and CDR2 sequences are SGHTA and FQGTGA. V was clipped by 6 bases and J by 0 bases; unmatched bases: 5. CDR3 length: 15 amino acids. This chain's CDR3 is CASSLTGVSTDTQYF. The DNA for the CDR3 is TGTGCCAGCAGTTTGACAGGGGTTAGCACAGATACGCAGTATTTT.

This chain uses TRBV4-3 with TRBJ2-3, with D perhaps TRBD1 or TRBD2 (6 bases each). The CDR3 is made up of 23 amino acids. V was trimmed by 3 bases and J by 3 bases, leaving 37 bases between them. Germline V gives CDR1 LGHNA, CDR2 YSLEER. CDR3 amino acids: CASSQGIPTGPTQVGGRTDTQYF. For the CDR3, the DNA is TGCGCCAGCAGCCAGGGCATCCCGACAGGCCCAACGCAGGTTGGGGGGAGGACAGATACGCAGTATTTT.

This clonotype was found many times. The V and J genes are TRBV29-1 and TRBJ2-6; TRBD1 matches at 8 bases. V gave up 4 bases and J gave up 4 bases; unmatched junction bases: 3. The CDR3 consists of 14 residues. Germline V lookup: CDR1 SQVTM, CDR2 ANQGSEA. For the CDR3, the DNA is TGCAGCGTTGGACAGGGGACAGGGGCCAACGTCCTGACTTTC. Its protein product is CSVGQGTGANVLTF.